The 10 T cell receptor beta chains given below trace back to one sample, sequenced in a study of identical twins. TCRdb redid the calling of the 5' RACE reads with MiXCR, one entry per CDR3 protein. The sample holds 450,000 or so distinct CDR3 sequences, under 20% seen once. Material for sequencing was naive T cells sorted from blood. The receptors here all came from a man aged 50 to 60 in good health.

In its sample, this clonotype was seen a few times. The rearrangement links TRBV27 to TRBJ2-4, with 9 bases matching TRBD1. With 7 bases clipped from V and 5 bases from J, the junction kept 12 bases outside the gene matches. CDR1 MNHEY and CDR2 SMNVEV come from the germline V gene (reference sequence). This CDR3 comprises 16 residues. The CDR3 loop reads CASTKFGQGSENIQYF. DNA of the CDR3: TGTGCCAGCACCAAATTTGGACAGGGGTCCGAAAACATTCAGTACTTC.

This clonotype was found a few times. The V and J genes are TRBV6-1 and TRBJ2-7; 7 bases are a match to TRBD1. CDR3 length equals 15 residues. The V gene's germline CDR1 is MNHNS and CDR2 SASEGT. V was pared by 8 bases and J by 0 bases, with 10 bases of the junction left unmatched. CDR3 nucleotide sequence: TGTGCCAGCCGTCCATCGGACAGGAGCTCCTACGAGCAGTACTTC. Protein: CASRPSDRSSYEQYF.

This clonotype was recorded only once. This could be a read error, since a much larger clone is one nucleotide away. V is TRBV5-1 and J is TRBJ1-1; the D is unclear. The CDR3 has 13 residues. Germline V gene lookup returns CDR1 SGHRS and CDR2 YFSETQ. CDR3: CASSLSVRTGAFF. In nucleotides, the CDR3 is TGCGCCAGCAGCTTGTCTGTGAGAACTGGAGCTTTCTTT.

The chain joins TRBV12-3 or TRBV12-4 to TRBJ2-5; 8 nucleotides match TRBD2. J gave up 4 bases and V 3 bases, and 4 bases lay outside the gene matches. This CDR3 has 14 residues. CDR3 sequence reads: CASSLGLVGETQYF. As DNA, the CDR3 is TGTGCCAGCAGTTTGGGACTAGTTGGAGAGACCCAGTACTTC.

A few counts support this clonotype. The chain employs TRBV25-1 and TRBJ2-7, with TRBD1 as a possible D gene (5 bases). V dropped 1 base and J dropped 5 bases, with 12 bases sitting between them. The CDR3 runs to 14 residues. Per the germline V gene, CDR1 is MGHDK and CDR2 is SYGVNS. The CDR3 reads CASSEWGRADEQYF. The CDR3 bases are TGTGCCAGCAGTGAATGGGGCAGGGCAGACGAGCAGTACTTC.

The chain combines TRBV7-8 with TRBJ2-2; no clear D. The germline CDR1 and CDR2 sequences are SGHVS and FQNEAQ. The V end was cut by 7 bases, the J end by 6 bases, with 12 bases between. CDR3 size: 13 residues. CDR3 in DNA: TGTGCCAGCACCGTAAGGGCCTCCGGGGAGCTGTTTTTT. Protein sequence: CASTVRASGELFF.

The genes are TRBV6-2 or TRBV6-3 and TRBJ2-7; a possible D gene is TRBD1 (5 bases). The V end was cut by 5 bases, the J end by 0 bases, with 17 bases between. The CDR3 loop spans 16 amino acids. Germline CDR1 is MNHEY and CDR2 is SVGEGT. In nucleotides, the CDR3 is TGTGCCAGCAGTGTAGCAAGACAGCTTAGCTCCTACGAGCAGTACTTC. Protein sequence: CASSVARQLSSYEQYF.

In this sample, this clonotype turned up a few times. The chain is built from TRBV9 and TRBJ1-2, with D perhaps TRBD1 (6 bases). Germline V CDR1 and CDR2: SGDLS, YYNGEE. This CDR3 spans 16 amino acids. V lost 0 bases to trimming and J lost 8 bases, with 20 bases between them. The CDR3 DNA is TGTGCCAGCAGCGTAGAGGTTCGGGGGACACTCCGGGGCTACACCTTC. Protein: CASSVEVRGTLRGYTF.

The V gene is TRBV30, the J gene TRBJ1-1, with a possible D match to TRBD1 (6 bases). The germline gives CDR1 GTSNPN, CDR2 SVGIG (reference sequence). Trimming took off 0 bases at V and 3 bases at J, with 14 bases between the two ends. The CDR3 loop spans 15 amino acids. The CDR3, as DNA: TGTGCCTGGAGTGTACCGGGGGGCTGGGACACTGAAGCTTTCTTT. Its protein product is CAWSVPGGWDTEAFF. The full variable domain, with the rest looked up from reference TRBV30 and TRBJ1-1, is SQTIHQWPATLVQPVGSPLSLECTVEGTSNPNLYWYRQAAGRGLQLLFYSVGIGQISSEVPQNLSASRPQDRQFILSSKKLLLSDSGFYLCAWSVPGGWDTEAFFGQGTRLTVV.

V gene TRBV9 combines with J gene TRBJ2-1, with 12 bases aligning to TRBD2. Germline V gives CDR1 SGDLS, CDR2 YYNGEE. This CDR3 spans 15 amino acids. The V gene end was trimmed by 0 bases and the J gene end by 9 bases; junction bases not matched to a gene: 4. This chain's CDR3 is CASSVGLAGEGEQFF. The DNA for the CDR3 is TGTGCCAGCAGCGTAGGACTAGCGGGAGAGGGTGAGCAGTTCTTC.